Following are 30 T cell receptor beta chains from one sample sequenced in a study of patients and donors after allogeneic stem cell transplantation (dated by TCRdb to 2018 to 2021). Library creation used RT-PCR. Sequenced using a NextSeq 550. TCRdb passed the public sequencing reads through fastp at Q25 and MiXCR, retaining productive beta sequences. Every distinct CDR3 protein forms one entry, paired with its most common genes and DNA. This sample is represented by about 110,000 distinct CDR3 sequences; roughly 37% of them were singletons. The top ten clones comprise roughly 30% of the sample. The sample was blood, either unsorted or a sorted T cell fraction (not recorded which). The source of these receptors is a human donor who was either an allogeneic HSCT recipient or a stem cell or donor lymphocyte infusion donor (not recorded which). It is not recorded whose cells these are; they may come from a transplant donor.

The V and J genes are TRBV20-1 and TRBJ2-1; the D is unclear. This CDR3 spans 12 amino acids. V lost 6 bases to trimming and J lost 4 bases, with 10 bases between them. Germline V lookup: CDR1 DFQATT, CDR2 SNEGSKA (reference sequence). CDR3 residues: CSAQVRYNEQFF. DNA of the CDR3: TGCAGTGCGCAGGTGCGGTACAATGAGCAGTTCTTC.

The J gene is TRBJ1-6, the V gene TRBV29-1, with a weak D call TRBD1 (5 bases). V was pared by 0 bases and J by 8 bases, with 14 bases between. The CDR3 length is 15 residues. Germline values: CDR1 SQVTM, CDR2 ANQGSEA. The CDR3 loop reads CSVEDPQGEDSPLHF. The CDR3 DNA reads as TGCAGCGTTGAAGATCCCCAGGGAGAGGATTCACCCCTCCACTTT.

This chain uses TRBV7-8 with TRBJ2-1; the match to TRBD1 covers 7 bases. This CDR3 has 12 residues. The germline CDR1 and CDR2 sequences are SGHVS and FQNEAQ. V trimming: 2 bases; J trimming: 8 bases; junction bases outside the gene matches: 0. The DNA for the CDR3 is TGTGCCAGCAGCTTACAGGGGGATGAGCAGTTCTTC. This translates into CASSLQGDEQFF.

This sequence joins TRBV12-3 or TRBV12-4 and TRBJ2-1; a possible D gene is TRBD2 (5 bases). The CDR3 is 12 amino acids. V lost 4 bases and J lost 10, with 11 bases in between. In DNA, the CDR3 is TGTGCCAGCAGTTCCGGGGAACGAGAGCAGTTCTTC. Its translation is CASSSGEREQFF.

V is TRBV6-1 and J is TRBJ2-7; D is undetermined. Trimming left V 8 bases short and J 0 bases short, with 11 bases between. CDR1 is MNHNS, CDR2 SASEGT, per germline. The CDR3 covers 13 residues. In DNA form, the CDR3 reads TGTGCCAGCGAGAGCAGCAGCTCCTACGAGCAGTACTTC. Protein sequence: CASESSSSYEQYF.

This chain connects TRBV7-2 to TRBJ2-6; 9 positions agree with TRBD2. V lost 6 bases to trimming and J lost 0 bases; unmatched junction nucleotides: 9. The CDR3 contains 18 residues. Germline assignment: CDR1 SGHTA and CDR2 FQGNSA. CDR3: CASRVGGLAFSGANVLTF. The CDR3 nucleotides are TGTGCCAGCAGAGTTGGGGGACTAGCATTCTCTGGGGCCAACGTCCTGACTTTC.

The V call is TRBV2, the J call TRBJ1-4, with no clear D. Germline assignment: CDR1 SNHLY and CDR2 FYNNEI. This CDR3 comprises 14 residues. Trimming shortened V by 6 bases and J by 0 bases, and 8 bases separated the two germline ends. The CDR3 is CASRVRSTNEKLFF. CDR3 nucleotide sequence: TGTGCCAGCAGGGTCAGATCAACTAATGAAAAACTGTTTTTT.

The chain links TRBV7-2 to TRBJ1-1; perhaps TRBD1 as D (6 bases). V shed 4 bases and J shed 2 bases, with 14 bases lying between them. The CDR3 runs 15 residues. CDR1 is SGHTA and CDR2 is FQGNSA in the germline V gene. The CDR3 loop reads CASSSNGQLNTEAFF. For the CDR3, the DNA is TGTGCCAGCAGCTCAAACGGACAGCTAAACACTGAAGCTTTCTTT. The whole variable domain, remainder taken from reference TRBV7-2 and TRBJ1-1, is GAGVSQSPSNKVTEKGKDVELRCDPISGHTALYWYRQSLGQGLEFLIYFQGNSAPDKSGLPSDRFSAERTGGSVSTLTIQRTQQEDSAVYLCASSSNGQLNTEAFFGQGTRLTVV.

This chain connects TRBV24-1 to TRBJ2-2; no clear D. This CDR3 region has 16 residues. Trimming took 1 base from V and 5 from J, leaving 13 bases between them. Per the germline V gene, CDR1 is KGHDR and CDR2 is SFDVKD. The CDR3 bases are TGTGCCACCAGTGATTTTGGCAGGTCGCCGACCGGGGAGCTGTTTTTT. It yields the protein CATSDFGRSPTGELFF.

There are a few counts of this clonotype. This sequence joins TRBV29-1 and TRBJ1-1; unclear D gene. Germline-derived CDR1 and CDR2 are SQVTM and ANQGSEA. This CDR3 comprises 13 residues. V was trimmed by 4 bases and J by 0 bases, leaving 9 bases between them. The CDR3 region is CSVGGRMNTEAFF. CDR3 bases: TGCAGCGTTGGTGGCAGGATGAACACTGAAGCTTTCTTT.

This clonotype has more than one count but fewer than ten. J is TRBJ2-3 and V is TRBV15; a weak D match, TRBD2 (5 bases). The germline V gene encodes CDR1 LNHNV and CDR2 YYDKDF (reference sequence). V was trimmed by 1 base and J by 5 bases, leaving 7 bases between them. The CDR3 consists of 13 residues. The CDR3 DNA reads TGTGCCACCAGCAGAGGAGGGCAAGATACGCAGTATTTT. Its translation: CATSRGGQDTQYF.

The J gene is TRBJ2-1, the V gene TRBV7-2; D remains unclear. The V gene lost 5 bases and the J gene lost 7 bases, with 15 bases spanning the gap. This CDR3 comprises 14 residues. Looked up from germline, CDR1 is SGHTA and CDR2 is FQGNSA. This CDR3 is CASSLNWDGNEQFF. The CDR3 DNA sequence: TGTGCCAGCAGCCTGAACTGGGATGGTAATGAGCAGTTCTTC.

The CDR3 loop is CASSPQTGTEAFF. DNA of the CDR3: TGTGCCAGCTCACCCCAGACAGGGACTGAAGCTTTCTTT. This chain uses TRBV18 with TRBJ1-1; 7 bases agree with TRBD1. CDR1 is KGHSH, CDR2 LQKENI, per germline. V was clipped by 3 bases and J by 5 bases; unmatched bases: 3. The CDR3 extends over 13 amino acids.

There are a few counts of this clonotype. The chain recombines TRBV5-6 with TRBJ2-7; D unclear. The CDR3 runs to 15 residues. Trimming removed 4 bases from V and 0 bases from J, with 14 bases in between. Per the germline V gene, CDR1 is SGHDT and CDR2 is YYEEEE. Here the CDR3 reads CASSPLGLSSYEQYF. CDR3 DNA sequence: TGTGCCAGCAGCCCTTTGGGCCTGAGCTCCTACGAGCAGTACTTC.

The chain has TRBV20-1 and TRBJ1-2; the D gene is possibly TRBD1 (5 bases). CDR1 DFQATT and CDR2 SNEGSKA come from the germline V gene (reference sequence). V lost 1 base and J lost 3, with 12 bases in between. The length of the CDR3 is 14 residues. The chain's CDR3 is CSARVREGYYGYTF. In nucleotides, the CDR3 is TGCAGTGCTAGAGTGAGGGAGGGGTACTATGGCTACACCTTC.

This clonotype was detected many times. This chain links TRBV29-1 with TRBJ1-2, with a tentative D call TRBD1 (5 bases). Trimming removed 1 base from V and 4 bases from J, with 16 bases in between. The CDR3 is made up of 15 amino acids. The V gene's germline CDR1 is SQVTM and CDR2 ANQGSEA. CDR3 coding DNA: TGCAGCGTTGAAGGTTTGAGTCCAAGGGGCTATGGCTACACCTTC. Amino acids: CSVEGLSPRGYGYTF.

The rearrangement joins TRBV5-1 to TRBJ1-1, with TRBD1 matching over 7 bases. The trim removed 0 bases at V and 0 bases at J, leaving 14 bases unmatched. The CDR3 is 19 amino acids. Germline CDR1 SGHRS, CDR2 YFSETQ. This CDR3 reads CASSLAPNRGLPMNTEAFF. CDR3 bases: TGCGCCAGCAGCTTGGCCCCGAACAGGGGTTTACCTATGAACACTGAAGCTTTCTTT. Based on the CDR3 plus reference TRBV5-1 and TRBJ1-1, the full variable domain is KAGVTQTPRYLIKTRGQQVTLSCSPISGHRSVSWYQQTPGQGLQFLFEYFSETQRNKGNFPGRFSGRQFSNSRSEMNVSTLELGDSALYLCASSLAPNRGLPMNTEAFFGQGTRLTVV.

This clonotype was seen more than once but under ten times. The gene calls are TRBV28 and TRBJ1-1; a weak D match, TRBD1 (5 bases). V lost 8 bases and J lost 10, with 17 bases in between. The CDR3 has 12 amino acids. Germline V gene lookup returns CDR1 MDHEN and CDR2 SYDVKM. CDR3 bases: TGTGCCAGCTTTTCAGGGAACTCTCGAGCTTTCTTT. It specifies CASFSGNSRAFF.

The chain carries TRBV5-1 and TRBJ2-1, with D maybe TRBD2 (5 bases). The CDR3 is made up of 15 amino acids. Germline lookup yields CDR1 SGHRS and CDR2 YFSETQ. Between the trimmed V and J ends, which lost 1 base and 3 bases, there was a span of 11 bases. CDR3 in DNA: TGCGCCAGCAGCTTGAAGGAGAGGGTCTACAATGAGCAGTTCTTC. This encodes CASSLKERVYNEQFF.

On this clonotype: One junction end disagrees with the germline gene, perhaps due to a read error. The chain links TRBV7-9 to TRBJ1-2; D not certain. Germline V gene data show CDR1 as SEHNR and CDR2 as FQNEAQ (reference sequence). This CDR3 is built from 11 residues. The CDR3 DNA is TGTGCCAGCAGCAGGACGGATGGCCACACCTTC. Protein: CASSRTDGHTF.

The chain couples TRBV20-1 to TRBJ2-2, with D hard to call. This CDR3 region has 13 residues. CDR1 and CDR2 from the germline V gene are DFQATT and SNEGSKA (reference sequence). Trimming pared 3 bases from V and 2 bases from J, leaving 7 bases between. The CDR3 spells CSARRYNTGELFF. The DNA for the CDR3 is TGCAGTGCTAGGAGGTATAACACCGGGGAGCTGTTTTTT.

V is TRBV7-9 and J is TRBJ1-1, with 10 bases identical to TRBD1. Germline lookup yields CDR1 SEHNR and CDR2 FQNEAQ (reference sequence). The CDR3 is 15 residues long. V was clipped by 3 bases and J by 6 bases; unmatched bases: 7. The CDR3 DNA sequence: TGTGCCAGCAGCTTCTTGGACAGGGGGTACCCTGAAGCTTTCTTT. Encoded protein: CASSFLDRGYPEAFF.

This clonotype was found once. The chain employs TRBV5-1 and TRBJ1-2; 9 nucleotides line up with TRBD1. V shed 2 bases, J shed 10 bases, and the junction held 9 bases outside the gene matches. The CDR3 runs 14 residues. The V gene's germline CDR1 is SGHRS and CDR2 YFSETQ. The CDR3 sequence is CASSFAGQGSDYTF. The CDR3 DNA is TGCGCCAGCAGCTTTGCCGGACAGGGGAGTGACTACACCTTC.

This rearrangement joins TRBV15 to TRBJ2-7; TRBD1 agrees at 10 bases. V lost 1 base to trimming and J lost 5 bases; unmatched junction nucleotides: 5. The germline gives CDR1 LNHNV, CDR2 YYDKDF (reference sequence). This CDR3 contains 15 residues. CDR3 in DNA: TGTGCCACCAGCAGAGGCTGGGACAGGGGACACGAGCAGTACTTC. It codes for CATSRGWDRGHEQYF.

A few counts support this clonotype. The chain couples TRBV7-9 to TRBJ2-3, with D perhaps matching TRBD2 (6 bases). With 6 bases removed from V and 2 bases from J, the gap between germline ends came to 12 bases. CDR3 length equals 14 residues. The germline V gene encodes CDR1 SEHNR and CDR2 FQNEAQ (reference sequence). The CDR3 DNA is TGTGCCAGCAGACGGACTACTTACACAGATACGCAGTATTTT. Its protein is CASRRTTYTDTQYF. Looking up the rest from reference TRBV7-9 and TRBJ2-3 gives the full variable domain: DTGVSQNPRHKITKRGQNVTFRCDPISEHNRLYWYRQTLGQGPEFLTYFQNEAQLEKSRLLSDRFSAERPKGSFSTLEIQRTEQGDSAMYLCASRRTTYTDTQYFGPGTRLTVL.

This CDR3 is CASRDTGGSYEQYF. DNA of the CDR3: TGTGCCAGCAGGGACACAGGGGGCTCCTACGAGCAGTACTTC. J is TRBJ2-7 and V is TRBV25-1; 8 positions agree with TRBD1. V was clipped by 6 bases and J by 0 bases; unmatched bases: 4. Germline loops: CDR1 MGHDK, CDR2 SYGVNS. The length of the CDR3 is 14 residues.

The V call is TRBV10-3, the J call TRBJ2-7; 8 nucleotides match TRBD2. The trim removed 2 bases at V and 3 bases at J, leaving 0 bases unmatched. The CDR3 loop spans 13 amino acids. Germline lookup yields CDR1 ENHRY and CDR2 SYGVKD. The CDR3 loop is CAISEREGYEQYF. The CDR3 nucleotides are TGTGCCATCAGTGAGCGGGAGGGCTACGAGCAGTACTTC.

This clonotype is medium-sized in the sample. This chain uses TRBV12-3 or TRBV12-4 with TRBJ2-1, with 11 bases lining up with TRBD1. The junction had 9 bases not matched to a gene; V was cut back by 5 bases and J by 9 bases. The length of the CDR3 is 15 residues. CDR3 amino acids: CASSPPRTGGSEQFF. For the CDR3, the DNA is TGTGCCAGCAGTCCTCCCCGGACAGGGGGCAGTGAGCAGTTCTTC.

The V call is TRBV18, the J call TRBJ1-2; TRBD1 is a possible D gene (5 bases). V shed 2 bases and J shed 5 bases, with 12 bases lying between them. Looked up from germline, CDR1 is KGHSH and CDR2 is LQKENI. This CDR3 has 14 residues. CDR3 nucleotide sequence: TGTGCCAGCTCACCAGAAGGGACTCCTTATGGCTACACCTTC. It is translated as CASSPEGTPYGYTF.

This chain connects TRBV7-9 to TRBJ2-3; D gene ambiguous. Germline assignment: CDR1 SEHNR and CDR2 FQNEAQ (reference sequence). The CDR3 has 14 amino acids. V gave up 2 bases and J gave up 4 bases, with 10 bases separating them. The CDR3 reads CASSLRIGPDTQYF. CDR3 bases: TGTGCCAGCAGCTTAAGAATAGGTCCAGATACGCAGTATTTT.